This T cell receptor beta chain appears in the sequencing data of a study of blood T cell repertoires in COVID-19 (dated by TCRdb to the early 2020s). Background on the whole study: Collaborator samples came from the United States, Italy and Spain and covered acute and convalescent phases of COVID-19. The material from the prospective study consisted of cDNA or gDNA derived from T cells, B-cell-depleted T cells, or PBMCs. Subjects who had been exposed to COVID-19, were actively infected with it, or had recovered from it provided the deeply sampled blood TCRbeta repertoires that made up the dataset. A freely available public database, intended as a resource for researchers studying the immune response to SARS-CoV-2, is where the repertoires were released. Samples were obtained from the ongoing ImmuneRACE study (first 160 participants) and from about 1,300 subjects provided by 6 global collaborators. A de-identified subject ID, COVID-19 status, age in years and sex were almost always included in the sample metadata. Where HLA class I and class II types were available, the types were taken from metadata supplied by the sample provider, not from assay-based typing.

Participants in the prospective study were aged about 18 to 95 years, lived in 20 to 25 United States geographic areas, and enrolled through a virtual design. In the prospective study, participants were assigned to cohorts based on the clinical history participants reported in a screening survey and a study questionnaire. Recovered participants in ImmuneRACE Cohort 3 were defined as having two consecutive negative NP/OP PCR tests, clearance from a healthcare professional, or resolution of symptoms. In the prospective study, mobile phlebotomists collected whole blood, serum and a nasopharyngeal or oropharyngeal swab from each participant. Participants in the prospective study had the option to provide additional blood draws and questionnaires over an approximately 2-month period. Blood samples from the prospective study were shipped frozen or at room temperature prior to DNA extraction. General study outcomes and caveats: The amount of clinical and demographic metadata varied by source and participant and was provided uncurated.

About this clone itself: Its recognized antigen is unknown. Per-base quality was not reported, and no clone a single base away is much larger than it.

TCRbeta CDR3 regions were amplified from genomic DNA using the immunoSEQ Assay, a bias-controlled multiplex PCR. The published analysis was carried out like this. The number of nucleated cells in each sample was estimated by amplification of reference gene primers within the assay. Sequence reads were collapsed and filtered to measure the absolute abundance of every unique TCRbeta CDR3 rearrangement. Productive Simpson clonality was computed per sample as the square root of Simpson's diversity index over productive rearrangements. TCRdb obtained this table from immuneACCESS and retained in-frame rearrangements with V and J assigned. These tables miss some clones; where compared with another copy, unresolved V genes account for less than half of the shortfall, and the remainder is unexplained. V and J calls and clone size are given by that table; D and trimming were obtained from the DNA. The sample yields about 130,000 clones; 70% to 90% were counted once. The biggest ten clones account for roughly 2.2% of the sample.

The CDR3 sequence holds 15 residues, the cysteine and phenylalanine included. The retained sequence is limited to the CDR3, 45 bases, with the frame set at the first base. Relative to germline, V is missing 7 bases and J is missing 4 bases, with 12 bases of the junction outside any gene match. Taken from the germline V gene (reference sequence), the CDR1 and CDR2 loops are LNHDA and SQIVND. The sequenced sample consisted of PBMCs or T cells enriched from blood (not recorded which). This receptor was identified in a woman between 50 and 59 years old who had recovered from COVID-19. The chain couples TRBV19 to TRBJ2-5, with 7 bases aligning to TRBD2. The CDR3 in this case is CASTDNWGGVETQYF. The nucleotide sequence reads TGTGCCAGTACCGACAATTGGGGAGGGGTAGAGACCCAGTACTTC.